These 24 T cell receptor beta chains share one sample of origin, sequenced in a study of T cell responses to AZD1222 COVID-19 vaccine. Some clones are missing from TCRdb's copy, which holds only in-frame ones; the method was immunoSEQ multiplex PCR. The table lists 120,000 to 150,000 clones, 93% of them singletons. The sample was peripheral blood, taken on day 0 of AZD1222 vaccination. The receptor set was obtained from an adult in good health.

The DNA of the CDR3 is TGTGCCAGCAGTCACAGGGGGCGCGATGGTGAAAAACTGTTTTTT. It codes for CASSHRGRDGEKLFF. This chain joins TRBV27 and TRBJ1-4; 9 bases agree with TRBD1. Germline CDR1 MNHEY, CDR2 SMNVEV (reference sequence). V trimming: 5 bases; J trimming: 7 bases; junction bases outside the gene matches: 8. This CDR3 contains 15 residues. Full variable domain (rest looked up from reference TRBV27 and TRBJ1-4): EAQVTQNPRYLITVTGKKLTVTCSQNMNHEYMSWYRQDPGLGLRQIYYSMNVEVTDKGDVPEGYKVSRKEKRNFPLILESPSPNQTSLYFCASSHRGRDGEKLFFGSGTQLSVL.

V is TRBV12-3 or TRBV12-4 and J is TRBJ1-1; D is unclear. The CDR3 extends over 12 amino acids. Trimming pared 5 bases from V and 5 bases from J, leaving 9 bases between. The chain's CDR3 is CASSPAGTEAFF. CDR3 DNA: TGTGCCAGCAGTCCGGCTGGGACTGAAGCTTTCTTT.

The genes are TRBV6-5 and TRBJ2-7; the match to TRBD2 covers 10 bases. The CDR3 loop spans 15 amino acids. The V segment lost 2 bases and the J segment 2 bases; nucleotides outside the gene matches: 3. Germline V lookup: CDR1 MNHEY, CDR2 SVGAGI. In DNA, the CDR3 is TGTGCCAGCAGTTACCGCGGGACTAGCGCCTACGAGCAGTACTTC. This encodes CASSYRGTSAYEQYF.

This chain connects TRBV5-1 to TRBJ2-1; D ambiguous. From germline, CDR1 is SGHRS and CDR2 YFSETQ. CDR3 length equals 14 residues. V lost 4 bases and J lost 4, with 12 bases in between. CDR3 sequence reads: CASSLGKAYNEQFF. The CDR3 DNA follows: TGCGCCAGCAGCCTGGGGAAAGCGTACAATGAGCAGTTCTTC.

This sequence joins TRBV19 and TRBJ1-3; D is ambiguous. The CDR3 totals 14 residues. With 6 bases removed from V and 1 base from J, the gap between germline ends came to 10 bases. The germline V gene encodes CDR1 LNHDA and CDR2 SQIVND (reference sequence). CDR3 region: CASSRDGSGNTIYF. As DNA, the CDR3 is TGTGCCAGTAGCCGGGATGGATCTGGAAACACCATATATTTT. The full variable domain, with the rest looked up from reference TRBV19 and TRBJ1-3, is DGGITQSPKYLFRKEGQNVTLSCEQNLNHDAMYWYRQDPGQGLRLIYYSQIVNDFQKGDIAEGYSVSREKKESFPLTVTSAQKNPTAFYLCASSRDGSGNTIYFGEGSWLTVV.

The chain uses TRBV19 and TRBJ2-5; D may match TRBD1 or TRBD2 (5 bases each). Germline V gene data show CDR1 as LNHDA and CDR2 as SQIVND (reference sequence). V lost 1 base and J lost 1, with 16 bases in between. This CDR3 has 17 amino acids. In nucleotides, the CDR3 is TGTGCCAGTAGTATAGGTTCGGGGCTTGGTTCCCAAGAGACCCAGTACTTC. It specifies CASSIGSGLGSQETQYF.

This rearrangement joins TRBV3-1 (or the pseudogene TRBV3-2) to TRBJ2-3, with TRBD2 matching 10 bases. Germline values: CDR1 LGHDT, CDR2 YNNKEL (reference sequence). V was pared by 3 bases and J by 5 bases, with 11 bases of the junction left unmatched. The CDR3 runs to 17 residues. CDR3 nucleotide sequence: TGTGCCAGCAGCCACCCAGCTAGCGGGAGTTCAAAAGATACGCAGTATTTT. Amino acid sequence: CASSHPASGSSKDTQYF.

The chain joins TRBV19 to TRBJ1-2; the match to TRBD1 covers 10 bases. V was pared by 6 bases and J by 5 bases, with 12 bases of the junction left unmatched. Germline CDR1 LNHDA, CDR2 SQIVND (reference sequence). The CDR3 contains 16 residues. The CDR3 loop reads CASSGSWDRGPYGYTF. DNA of the CDR3: TGTGCCAGTAGCGGTTCGTGGGACAGGGGTCCTTATGGCTACACCTTC.

The V and J genes are TRBV5-6 and TRBJ1-2; 9 nucleotides match TRBD1. Germline CDR1 is SGHDT and CDR2 is YYEEEE. The CDR3 sequence is 17 residues long. J gave up 5 bases and V 0 bases, and 11 bases lay outside the gene matches. CDR3 sequence reads: CASSLVPRDRDRYGYTF. The DNA of the CDR3 is TGTGCCAGCAGCTTGGTCCCCCGGGACAGGGATAGGTATGGCTACACCTTC.

V usage is TRBV19 and J usage is TRBJ2-1, with 9 bases aligning to TRBD1. The CDR3 spans 15 residues. Unmatched junction bases numbered 5, after V lost 5 bases and J lost 3 bases. Germline V CDR1 and CDR2: LNHDA, SQIVND (reference sequence). The CDR3 loop reads CASSPPGQGYNEQFF. The CDR3 coding sequence is TGTGCCAGTAGTCCCCCGGGACAGGGCTACAATGAGCAGTTCTTC. Full variable domain (remainder filled in from reference TRBV19 and TRBJ2-1): DGGITQSPKYLFRKEGQNVTLSCEQNLNHDAMYWYRQDPGQGLRLIYYSQIVNDFQKGDIAEGYSVSREKKESFPLTVTSAQKNPTAFYLCASSPPGQGYNEQFFGPGTRLTVL.

This chain connects TRBV27 to TRBJ2-7; D call uncertain. The CDR3 covers 11 residues. Trimming shortened V by 6 bases and J by 6 bases, and 9 bases separated the two germline ends. The V gene's germline CDR1 is MNHEY and CDR2 SMNVEV (reference sequence). CDR3 sequence reads: CASSLNCEQYF. CDR3 in DNA: TGTGCCAGCAGCCTCAACTGCGAGCAGTACTTC.

The gene calls are TRBV7-2 and TRBJ1-1; D possibly corresponds to TRBD1 (5 bases). The germline V gene has CDR1 SGHTA and CDR2 FQGNSA. CDR3 size: 16 residues. V dropped 0 bases and J dropped 4 bases, with 15 bases sitting between them. DNA of the CDR3: TGTGCCAGCAGCTTAGCGGACCGCTCAGGGACCACTGAAGCTTTCTTT. Translation: CASSLADRSGTTEAFF.

V usage is TRBV10-3 and J usage is TRBJ2-7; D might be TRBD2 (5 bases). The V end was cut by 6 bases, the J end by 0 bases, with 9 bases between. The CDR3 contains 13 residues. The germline gives CDR1 ENHRY, CDR2 SYGVKD. The DNA of the CDR3 is TGTGCCATCAGGTCGGGAAGCTCCTACGAGCAGTACTTC. Protein sequence: CAIRSGSSYEQYF.

The V gene is TRBV18, the J gene TRBJ1-2; D unresolved. The CDR3 totals 15 residues. Per the germline V gene, CDR1 is KGHSH and CDR2 is LQKENI. The V end was cut by 2 bases, the J end by 5 bases, with 15 bases between. DNA of the CDR3: TGTGCCAGCTCACCAAACGACCTTACTGGGTATGGCTACACCTTC. It specifies CASSPNDLTGYGYTF.

For this clone: Other nucleotide sequences in the sample specify the same CDR3. The gene calls are TRBV6-5 and TRBJ2-7; TRBD1 or TRBD2 may be the D gene (5 bases each). The germline CDR1 and CDR2 sequences are MNHEY and SVGAGI. The CDR3 is 14 residues long. V lost 0 bases, J lost 2 bases, and 8 bases lay in between. The CDR3 sequence: CASSYSRDAYEQYF. The CDR3 bases are TGTGCCAGCAGTTACTCCCGGGACGCCTACGAGCAGTACTTC.

This clone was picked up one time. The genes are TRBV7-9 and TRBJ2-1; 7 bases fit TRBD1. The V gene's germline CDR1 is SEHNR and CDR2 FQNEAQ (reference sequence). Germline trimming cut 6 bases from V and 6 bases from J; bases unmatched to any gene: 14. This CDR3 comprises 16 residues. The CDR3 reads CASSPTGVEKRNEQFF. The CDR3 DNA sequence: TGTGCCAGCAGTCCAACAGGGGTAGAGAAACGCAATGAGCAGTTCTTC.

This chain links TRBV5-4 with TRBJ2-3; 13 bases line up with TRBD2. The CDR3 contains 16 residues. Unmatched junction bases numbered 6, after V lost 3 bases and J lost 5 bases. Per germline, CDR1 SGHNT and CDR2 YYREEE (reference sequence). The CDR3 DNA sequence: TGTGCCAGCAGCTCTGGACTAGCGGGGGAGCAAGATACGCAGTATTTT. Residues: CASSSGLAGEQDTQYF.

The J gene is TRBJ2-3, the V gene TRBV25-1, with 9 nucleotides matching TRBD2. CDR1 and CDR2 from the germline V gene are MGHDK and SYGVNS. V lost 4 bases, J lost 2 bases, and 4 bases stayed unmatched. The CDR3 has 15 residues. The CDR3 DNA reads as TGTGCCAGCAGTGCACCGGGACTAGCCACAGATACGCAGTATTTT. Amino acid sequence: CASSAPGLATDTQYF.

The chain couples TRBV19 to TRBJ1-2; 8 bases align to TRBD1. The CDR3 totals 13 residues. The V segment lost 7 bases and the J segment 6 bases; nucleotides outside the gene matches: 7. Germline assignment: CDR1 LNHDA and CDR2 SQIVND (reference sequence). CDR3 in amino acids: CASKGQGLDGYTF. The CDR3 DNA reads as TGTGCCAGTAAAGGACAGGGCCTGGATGGCTACACCTTC.

This clone has just a few counts. The genes are TRBV7-2 and TRBJ2-1; 8 nucleotides match TRBD2. The CDR3 loop spans 16 amino acids. The germline V gene encodes CDR1 SGHTA and CDR2 FQGNSA. V shed 7 bases, J shed 4 bases, and the junction held 12 bases outside the gene matches. This CDR3 is CASTPAAGEGYNEQFF. As DNA, the CDR3 is TGTGCCAGCACGCCCGCAGCGGGAGAGGGGTACAATGAGCAGTTCTTC.

V gene TRBV7-2 combines with J gene TRBJ1-1; the D is unclear. CDR1 SGHTA and CDR2 FQGNSA come from the germline V gene. Trimming stripped 5 bases from V and 1 base from J, with 11 bases between. This CDR3 spans 14 amino acids. For the CDR3, the DNA is TGTGCCAGCAGCCCCAGTGCTAGGAACACTGAAGCTTTCTTT. Residues: CASSPSARNTEAFF.

The chain uses TRBV30 and TRBJ1-3, with a possible D match to TRBD1 (6 bases). Germline V gene lookup returns CDR1 GTSNPN and CDR2 SVGIG (reference sequence). The CDR3 consists of 13 residues. V lost 4 bases, J lost 8 bases, and 15 bases lay in between. The CDR3, as DNA: TGTGCCTGGATCCACTTTGGGGGGCACACCATATATTTT. The encoded protein is CAWIHFGGHTIYF. Full variable domain (outside the CDR3, taken from reference TRBV30 and TRBJ1-3): SQTIHQWPATLVQPVGSPLSLECTVEGTSNPNLYWYRQAAGRGLQLLFYSVGIGQISSEVPQNLSASRPQDRQFILSSKKLLLSDSGFYLCAWIHFGGHTIYFGEGSWLTVV.

The chain uses TRBV18 and TRBJ1-1; D may be TRBD1 (5 bases). The germline CDR1 and CDR2 sequences are KGHSH and LQKENI. This CDR3 is built from 14 residues. Trimming shortened V by 2 bases and J by 4 bases, and 11 bases separated the two germline ends. The CDR3 spells CASSPSRVGTEAFF. As DNA, the CDR3 is TGTGCCAGCTCACCATCCAGGGTGGGCACTGAAGCTTTCTTT.

The V and J genes are TRBV5-1 and TRBJ2-7; D perhaps matches TRBD1 (6 bases). The germline gives CDR1 SGHRS, CDR2 YFSETQ. This CDR3 has 14 residues. Trimming took 4 bases from V and 3 from J, leaving 14 bases between them. For the CDR3, the DNA is TGCGCCAGCAGCCCCAGGGAACAGGGCTACGAGCAGTACTTC. Its translation is CASSPREQGYEQYF.